The TCR beta chain described here comes from a study of T-cell memory formation after mild COVID-19. CDR3 length: 13 amino acids. V was cut by 8 bases and J by 6 bases, with 20 bases left in between. Germline V gene sequence: CDR1 SQVTM, CDR2 ANQGSEA. TCRdb used MiXCR to reprocess the 5' RACE reads, holding one entry per CDR3 protein. The sample includes around 340,000 distinct CDR3 sequences, around 15% seen only once; the top ten take 22%. The V and J genes are TRBV29-1 and TRBJ2-7; weak D call: TRBD1 (5 bases). This receptor was obtained from a man younger than 35 who had mild COVID-19 (a few samples of this study predate the infection). Cell type and time point are not known. Specimen: PBMCs or a T cell subset sorted from them (not recorded which). The CDR3 nucleotides read TGCAGCTTCAAGGGGTTTAATGGTCTCGAGCAGTACTTC. Amino acids: CSFKGFNGLEQYF.